This T cell receptor beta chain was sequenced during a study of shared clonotypes between healthy human individuals. The study, taken as a whole, reports: Donors were few, which limited the genetic and exposure-history diversity represented. Sequencing depth was expected to affect clonotype sharing among donors.

Original processing notes: ImmunoSEQ sequences covered only the junction and lacked quality scores; filtering therefore differed. Sequencing was performed with immunoSEQ multiplex PCR; in TCRdb, only in-frame clones are kept and a portion is missing. V, J and clone size were drawn from that table, and D and trimming were deduced from the DNA. The sample comprises some 1,400,000 clones, about 96% of which are singletons, and roughly 1.1% rests with the top ten. V dropped 3 bases and J dropped 1 base, with 12 bases sitting between them. The germline gives CDR1 SEHNR, CDR2 FQNEAQ (reference sequence). The CDR3 has 15 amino acids. This clone was found once. Antigen: not known.

The source material was naive CD4+ T cells sorted from blood. Subset given: CD45RA+ positively selected. The V gene is TRBV7-9, the J gene TRBJ1-1; no firm D call. This sequence originates from a man aged 25-45 years in good health. The chain's CDR3 is CASSFLLEPNTEAFF. The CDR3 DNA follows: TGTGCCAGCAGCTTTCTGTTAGAGCCGAACACTGAAGCTTTCTTT.